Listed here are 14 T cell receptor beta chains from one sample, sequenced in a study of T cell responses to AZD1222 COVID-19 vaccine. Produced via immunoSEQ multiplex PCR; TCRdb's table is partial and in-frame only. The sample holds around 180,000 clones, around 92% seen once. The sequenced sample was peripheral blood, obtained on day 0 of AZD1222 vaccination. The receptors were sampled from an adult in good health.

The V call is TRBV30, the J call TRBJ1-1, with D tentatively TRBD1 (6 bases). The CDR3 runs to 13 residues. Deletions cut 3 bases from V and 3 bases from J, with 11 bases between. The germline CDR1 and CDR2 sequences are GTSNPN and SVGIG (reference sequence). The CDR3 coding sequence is TGTGCCTGGAGGGAGGGGGGTCACACTGAAGCTTTCTTT. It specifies CAWREGGHTEAFF.

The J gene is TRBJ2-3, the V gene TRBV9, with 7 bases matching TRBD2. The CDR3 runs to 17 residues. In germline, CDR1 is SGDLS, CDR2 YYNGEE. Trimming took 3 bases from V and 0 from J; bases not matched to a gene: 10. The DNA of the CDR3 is TGTGCCAGCAGCGGGGGAGGGGAGACACCGAGCACAGATACGCAGTATTTT. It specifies CASSGGGETPSTDTQYF.

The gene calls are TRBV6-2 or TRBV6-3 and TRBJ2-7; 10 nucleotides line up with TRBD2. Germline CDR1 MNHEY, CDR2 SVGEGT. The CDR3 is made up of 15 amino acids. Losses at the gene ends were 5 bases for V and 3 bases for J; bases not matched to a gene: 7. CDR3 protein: CASSPLAGGSYEQYF. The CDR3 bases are TGTGCCAGCAGTCCGTTAGCGGGAGGCAGCTACGAGCAGTACTTC.

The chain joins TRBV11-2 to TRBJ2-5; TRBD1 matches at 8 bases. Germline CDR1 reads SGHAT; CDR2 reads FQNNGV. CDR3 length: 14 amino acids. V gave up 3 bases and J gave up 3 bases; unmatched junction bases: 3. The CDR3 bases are TGTGCCAGCAGCTTCGACAGGGGTAAAGAGACCCAGTACTTC. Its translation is CASSFDRGKETQYF.

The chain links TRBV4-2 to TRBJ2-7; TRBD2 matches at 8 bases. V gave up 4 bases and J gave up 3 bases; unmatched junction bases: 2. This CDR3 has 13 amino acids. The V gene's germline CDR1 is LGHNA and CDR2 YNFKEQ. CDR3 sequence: CASSPTSDYEQYF. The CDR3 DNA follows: TGTGCCAGCAGCCCGACTAGCGACTACGAGCAGTACTTC.

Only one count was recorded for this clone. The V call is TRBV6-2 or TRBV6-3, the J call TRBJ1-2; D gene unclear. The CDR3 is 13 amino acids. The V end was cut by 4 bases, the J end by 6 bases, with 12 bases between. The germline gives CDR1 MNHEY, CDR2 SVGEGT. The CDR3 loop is CASSLFLSDGYTF. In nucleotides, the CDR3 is TGTGCCAGCAGTTTGTTTCTGTCGGATGGCTACACCTTC.

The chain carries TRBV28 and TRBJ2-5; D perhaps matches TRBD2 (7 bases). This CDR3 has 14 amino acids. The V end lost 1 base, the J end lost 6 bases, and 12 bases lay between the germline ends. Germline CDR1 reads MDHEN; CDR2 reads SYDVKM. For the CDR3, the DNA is TGTGCCAGCAGTTTATTCGGGGGGCGAAAGACCCAGTACTTC. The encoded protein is CASSLFGGRKTQYF. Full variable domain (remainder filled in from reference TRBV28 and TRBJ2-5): DVKVTQSSRYLVKRTGEKVFLECVQDMDHENMFWYRQDPGLGLRLIYFSYDVKMKEKGDIPEGYSVSREKKERFSLILESASTNQTSMYLCASSLFGGRKTQYFGPGTRLLVL.

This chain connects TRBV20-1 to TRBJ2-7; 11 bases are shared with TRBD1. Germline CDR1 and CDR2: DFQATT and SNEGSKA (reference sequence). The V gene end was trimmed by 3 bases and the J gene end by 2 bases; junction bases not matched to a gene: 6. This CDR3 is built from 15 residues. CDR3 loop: CSASWGQGVAYEQYF. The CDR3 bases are TGCAGTGCTAGTTGGGGACAGGGGGTGGCCTACGAGCAGTACTTC.

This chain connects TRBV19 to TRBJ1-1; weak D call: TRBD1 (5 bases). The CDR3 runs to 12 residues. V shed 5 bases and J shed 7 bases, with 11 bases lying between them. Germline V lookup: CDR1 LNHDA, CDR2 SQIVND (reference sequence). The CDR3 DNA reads TGTGCCAGTAGTCGGGGACGGCGTGAAGCTTTCTTT. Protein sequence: CASSRGRREAFF.

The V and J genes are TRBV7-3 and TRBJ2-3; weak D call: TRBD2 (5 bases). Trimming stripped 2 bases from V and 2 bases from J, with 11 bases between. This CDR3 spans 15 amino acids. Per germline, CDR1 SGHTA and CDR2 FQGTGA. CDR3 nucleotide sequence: TGTGCCAGCAGCTTAGGGCTAGCCTTCACAGATACGCAGTATTTT. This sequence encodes CASSLGLAFTDTQYF.

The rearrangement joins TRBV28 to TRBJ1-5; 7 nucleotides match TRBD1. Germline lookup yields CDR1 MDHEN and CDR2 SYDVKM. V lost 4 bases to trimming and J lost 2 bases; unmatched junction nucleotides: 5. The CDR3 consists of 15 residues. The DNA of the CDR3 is TGTGCCAGCAGTTCCCGACAGGGAGGCAATCAGCCCCAGCATTTT. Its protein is CASSSRQGGNQPQHF.

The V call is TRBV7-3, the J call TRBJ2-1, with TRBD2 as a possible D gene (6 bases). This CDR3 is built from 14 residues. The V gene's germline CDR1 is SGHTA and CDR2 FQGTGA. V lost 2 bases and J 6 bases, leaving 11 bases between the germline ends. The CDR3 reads CASSLSLALNEQFF. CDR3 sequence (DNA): TGTGCCAGCAGCTTATCACTAGCCCTCAATGAGCAGTTCTTC. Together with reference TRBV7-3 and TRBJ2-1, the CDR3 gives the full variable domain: GAGVSQTPSNKVTEKGKYVELRCDPISGHTALYWYRQSLGQGPEFLIYFQGTGAADDSGLPNDRFFAVRPEGSVSTLKIQRTERGDSAVYLCASSLSLALNEQFFGPGTRLTVL.

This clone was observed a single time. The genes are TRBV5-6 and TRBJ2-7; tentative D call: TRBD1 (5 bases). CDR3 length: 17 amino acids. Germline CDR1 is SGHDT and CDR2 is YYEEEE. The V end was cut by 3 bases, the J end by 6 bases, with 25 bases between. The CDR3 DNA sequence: TGTGCCAGCAGCTCGAGGACAACCTCGGATCCCGAGTCCGAGCAGTACTTC. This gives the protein CASSSRTTSDPESEQYF.

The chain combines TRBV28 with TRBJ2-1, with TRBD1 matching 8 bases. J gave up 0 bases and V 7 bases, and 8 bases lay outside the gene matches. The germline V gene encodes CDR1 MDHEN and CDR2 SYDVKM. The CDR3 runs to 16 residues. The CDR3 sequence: CASNPTGDPSYNEQFF. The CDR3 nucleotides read TGTGCCAGCAATCCGACAGGGGATCCCTCCTACAATGAGCAGTTCTTC.